What follows are 29 T cell receptor beta chains derived from one specimen sequenced in a study of vaccination and CD4 T cells after COVID-19 (dated by TCRdb to between 2022 and 2023). Library preparation employed PCR. The sample was run on an Illumina iSeq 100. TCR sequencing of DNA from cultured CD4+ T cells used the Oncomine TCR Beta short-read assay at the Johns Hopkins FTIC core. Through fastp at Q25 and MiXCR, TCRdb rebuilt clones from the public reads, retaining in-frame beta chains. Every distinct CDR3 protein forms one entry, paired with its most common genes and DNA. For this sample the table gives about 14,000 distinct CDR3 sequences, of which roughly 60% were detected only once. The top ten constitute about 18% of the sample. No antigen is known for these receptors. The treatment or condition label on this specimen signifies: roughly 11-day PBMC culture with coronavirus spike peptide pools or control peptides (ViraFEST assay).

The sequenced sample was cultured CD4+ T cells from blood, obtained after SARS-CoV-2 vaccination. Receptors were obtained from a human donor with COVID-19.

This chain connects TRBV20-1 to TRBJ1-1, with D possibly matching TRBD1 (6 bases). The germline gives CDR1 DFQATT, CDR2 SNEGSKA (reference sequence). V lost 5 bases and J lost 1, with 14 bases in between. The CDR3 spans 14 residues. In DNA, the CDR3 is TGCAGTGCTGCGCCGGGACAAAAGAACACTGAAGCTTTCTTT. Translated: CSAAPGQKNTEAFF.

The chain links TRBV20-1 to TRBJ1-3; D uncertain. Trimming took off 6 bases at V and 4 bases at J, with 22 bases between the two ends. Per germline, CDR1 DFQATT and CDR2 SNEGSKA (reference sequence). CDR3 length equals 16 residues. CDR3 coding DNA: TGCAGTGCCGCCTCCCTGGATGCCCCGGGAGGAAACACCATATATTTT. The encoded protein is CSAASLDAPGGNTIYF.

The chain links TRBV2 to TRBJ2-1, with 7 bases identical to TRBD1. This CDR3 comprises 13 residues. The germline gives CDR1 SNHLY, CDR2 FYNNEI. With V trimmed by 8 bases and J by 4 bases, 5 bases remained unmatched. CDR3 nucleotide sequence: TGTGCCAGCGAAAGGACAGGATACAATGAGCAGTTCTTC. It specifies CASERTGYNEQFF.

This rearrangement joins TRBV19 to TRBJ2-3, with D maybe TRBD2 (5 bases). With 4 bases removed from V and 0 bases from J, the gap between germline ends came to 5 bases. The germline CDR1 and CDR2 sequences are LNHDA and SQIVND (reference sequence). This CDR3 contains 13 residues. The CDR3 loop reads CASSSGSTDTQYF. The CDR3 DNA reads TGTGCCAGTAGTAGCGGGAGCACAGATACGCAGTATTTT.

V usage is TRBV7-3 and J usage is TRBJ1-3, with D possibly matching TRBD1 (6 bases). CDR1 and CDR2 (germline): SGHTA, FQGTGA. The CDR3 is 16 amino acids. V lost 5 bases and J 4 bases, leaving 18 bases between the germline ends. CDR3: CASSLGGGRVGNTIYF. The CDR3 nucleotides read TGTGCCAGCAGCCTAGGGGGGGGGCGAGTCGGAAACACCATATATTTT.

The V call is TRBV20-1, the J call TRBJ1-5; D remains ambiguous. V was cut by 1 base and J by 5 bases, with 12 bases left in between. CDR3 length: 14 amino acids. Germline V gene lookup returns CDR1 DFQATT and CDR2 SNEGSKA (reference sequence). The CDR3 sequence is CSARVPSADQPQHF. As DNA, the CDR3 is TGCAGTGCTAGAGTACCCTCTGCGGATCAGCCCCAGCATTTT.

The CDR3 DNA reads TGTGCCAGCAGACGGACTAGCGGAATCACAGATACGCAGTATTTT. It translates to CASRRTSGITDTQYF. The V call is TRBV2, the J call TRBJ2-3; 10 positions match TRBD2. Germline V gene lookup returns CDR1 SNHLY and CDR2 FYNNEI. With 6 bases clipped from V and 2 bases from J, the junction kept 5 bases outside the gene matches. The CDR3 runs to 15 residues.

The rearrangement joins TRBV7-2 to TRBJ2-2; 10 nucleotides line up with TRBD1. The CDR3 spans 16 residues. In germline, CDR1 is SGHTA, CDR2 FQGNSA. V was pared by 3 bases and J by 4 bases, with 5 bases of the junction left unmatched. CDR3 in amino acids: CASSLTGGVSTGELFF. Written as DNA, the CDR3 is TGTGCCAGCAGCTTGACAGGGGGCGTGAGCACCGGGGAGCTGTTTTTT.

The rearrangement joins TRBV2 to TRBJ2-7; D is possibly TRBD1 (5 bases). The CDR3 spans 15 residues. In germline, CDR1 is SNHLY, CDR2 FYNNEI. Trimming cost V 0 bases and J 0 bases, with 9 bases left between them. CDR3 bases: TGTGCCAGCAGTGAAGCGGACACCCGCTCCTACGAGCAGTACTTC. Its protein is CASSEADTRSYEQYF.

CDR3 loop: CASSDSGTSGVDTQYF. The CDR3 nucleotides are TGTGCCAGCAGTGACTCCGGGACTAGCGGGGTGGATACGCAGTATTTT. The V call is TRBV6-4, the J call TRBJ2-3; 13 bases are shared with TRBD2. Trimming cost V 0 bases and J 6 bases; bases outside gene matches: 3. The CDR3 runs to 16 residues. Germline assignment: CDR1 MRHNA and CDR2 SNTAGT.

The V gene is TRBV6-1, the J gene TRBJ2-3, with 9 bases identical to TRBD2. The CDR3 totals 14 residues. Germline loops: CDR1 MNHNS, CDR2 SASEGT. The V and J ends lost 6 bases and 6 bases, in that order; junction bases with no gene match: 7. The CDR3 here is CASRSGGRVDTQYF. The CDR3 coding sequence is TGTGCCAGCAGAAGCGGGGGGAGAGTTGATACGCAGTATTTT.

This chain links TRBV5-1 with TRBJ2-5, with D possibly being TRBD1 or TRBD2 (5 bases each). CDR1 SGHRS and CDR2 YFSETQ come from the germline V gene. Trimming took off 0 bases at V and 3 bases at J, with 12 bases between the two ends. This CDR3 comprises 15 residues. The DNA for the CDR3 is TGCGCCAGCAGCTTGGGGACGGTGGGGGAAGAGACCCAGTACTTC. It is translated as CASSLGTVGEETQYF.

V gene TRBV20-1 combines with J gene TRBJ2-5; 7 bases are shared with TRBD2. V shed 4 bases, J shed 5 bases, and the junction held 16 bases outside the gene matches. Germline V gene data show CDR1 as DFQATT and CDR2 as SNEGSKA (reference sequence). There are 16 residues in the CDR3. The CDR3 bases are TGCAGTGCTACAAGGGGCGGACTAGTTGGTTTGGAGACCCAGTACTTC. Its translation: CSATRGGLVGLETQYF.

The chain employs TRBV20-1 and TRBJ2-7; the match to TRBD1 covers 9 bases. CDR1 is DFQATT, CDR2 SNEGSKA, per germline (reference sequence). The junction had 6 bases not matched to a gene; V was cut back by 6 bases and J by 3 bases. This CDR3 comprises 13 residues. The CDR3 loop is CSAPGQGNYEQYF. The DNA of the CDR3 is TGCAGTGCACCGGGACAGGGCAACTACGAGCAGTACTTC.

The gene calls are TRBV6-1 and TRBJ1-5; perhaps TRBD1 as D (5 bases). V lost 10 bases, J lost 0 bases, and 10 bases lay in between. Germline lookup yields CDR1 MNHNS and CDR2 SASEGT. This CDR3 comprises 13 residues. The CDR3 loop reads CATSGGSNQPQHF. DNA for the CDR3: TGTGCCACCTCCGGGGGTAGCAATCAGCCCCAGCATTTT.

The chain is built from TRBV28 and TRBJ2-7, with TRBD2 matching 10 bases. CDR3 length: 13 amino acids. Germline values: CDR1 MDHEN, CDR2 SYDVKM. Germline trimming cut 8 bases from V and 2 bases from J; bases unmatched to any gene: 3. CDR3 sequence reads: CASVLAGPYEQYF. For the CDR3, the DNA is TGTGCCAGCGTACTAGCGGGGCCCTACGAGCAGTACTTC.

J is TRBJ1-1 and V is TRBV11-3; D is uncertain. Germline V CDR1 and CDR2: SGHNT, YENEEA. V was pared by 6 bases and J by 0 bases, with 11 bases between. The CDR3 loop spans 14 amino acids. The CDR3 coding sequence is TGTGCCAGCAGGGCCAGGATCATGAACACTGAAGCTTTCTTT. It specifies CASRARIMNTEAFF. Full variable domain (remainder filled in from reference TRBV11-3 and TRBJ1-1): EAGVVQSPRYKIIEKKQPVAFWCNPISGHNTLYWYLQNLGQGPELLIRYENEEAVDDSQLPKDRFSAERLKGVDSTLKIQPAELGDSAVYLCASRARIMNTEAFFGQGTRLTVV.

V gene TRBV20-1 combines with J gene TRBJ2-3; TRBD2 agrees at 13 bases. CDR3 length: 15 amino acids. The junction had 5 bases not matched to a gene; V was cut back by 6 bases and J by 2 bases. Germline V lookup: CDR1 DFQATT, CDR2 SNEGSKA (reference sequence). The CDR3 DNA reads as TGCAGTGCGGAGGGACTAGCGGGGAACACAGATACGCAGTATTTT. Translating gives CSAEGLAGNTDTQYF.

V gene TRBV24-1 combines with J gene TRBJ1-2; the match to TRBD1 covers 7 bases. J gave up 8 bases and V 4 bases, and 6 bases lay outside the gene matches. The CDR3 length is 13 residues. From germline, CDR1 is KGHDR and CDR2 SFDVKD. The CDR3 sequence: CATSEGQRRGYTF. In nucleotides, the CDR3 is TGTGCCACCAGTGAGGGACAGAGGAGAGGCTACACCTTC.

The V and J genes are TRBV7-9 and TRBJ2-5; 7 bases align to TRBD1. V trimming: 4 bases; J trimming: 1 base; junction bases outside the gene matches: 6. Germline V CDR1 and CDR2: SEHNR, FQNEAQ (reference sequence). The CDR3 totals 15 residues. CDR3 region: CASSSLRGPQETQYF. In nucleotides, the CDR3 is TGTGCCAGCAGCTCCCTGAGGGGGCCCCAAGAGACCCAGTACTTC.

This clonotype showed up just a few times. The chain is built from TRBV2 and TRBJ1-2, with D possibly matching TRBD1 (5 bases). This CDR3 has 15 amino acids. The V gene's germline CDR1 is SNHLY and CDR2 FYNNEI. V lost 0 bases, J lost 4 bases, and 12 bases lay in between. The CDR3 sequence is CASSEALAGLYGYTF. The CDR3 DNA reads as TGTGCCAGCAGTGAAGCGCTAGCAGGGCTCTATGGCTACACCTTC.

This chain joins TRBV7-6 and TRBJ2-7, with D perhaps matching TRBD2 (5 bases). The CDR3 loop spans 16 amino acids. With 4 bases removed from V and 0 bases from J, the gap between germline ends came to 16 bases. Germline CDR1 SGHVS, CDR2 FNYEAQ. The CDR3 loop is CASSSRTGKSSYEQYF. Here the CDR3 DNA reads TGTGCCAGCAGCTCTAGGACCGGGAAGAGCTCCTACGAGCAGTACTTC.

The chain combines TRBV11-3 with TRBJ1-6; TRBD1 is a possible D gene (5 bases). Trimming took 2 bases from V and 3 from J, leaving 5 bases between them. This CDR3 comprises 14 residues. Germline V lookup: CDR1 SGHNT, CDR2 YENEEA. The CDR3 nucleotides read TGTGCCAGCAGCTTAAGGGGCTATAATTCACCCCTCCACTTT. Amino acid sequence: CASSLRGYNSPLHF. Filled out from reference TRBV11-3 and TRBJ1-6, the complete variable domain reads EAGVVQSPRYKIIEKKQPVAFWCNPISGHNTLYWYLQNLGQGPELLIRYENEEAVDDSQLPKDRFSAERLKGVDSTLKIQPAELGDSAVYLCASSLRGYNSPLHFGNGTRLTVT.

J is TRBJ2-5 and V is TRBV19, with 7 bases lining up with TRBD1. Germline-derived CDR1 and CDR2 are LNHDA and SQIVND (reference sequence). The junction had 4 bases not matched to a gene; V was cut back by 4 bases and J by 2 bases. This CDR3 spans 14 amino acids. The CDR3 nucleotides read TGTGCCAGTAGTACGACAGGGCAACAAGAGACCCAGTACTTC. This sequence encodes CASSTTGQQETQYF.

V usage is TRBV11-2 and J usage is TRBJ1-2, with TRBD1 identical over 8 bases. Germline values: CDR1 SGHAT, CDR2 FQNNGV. V shed 5 bases and J 5 bases; nucleotides not matched to a gene: 4. The CDR3 contains 13 residues. The CDR3 region is CASSHRGEYGYTF. CDR3 sequence (DNA): TGTGCCAGCAGCCACAGGGGGGAATATGGCTACACCTTC. The complete variable domain, with remaining parts taken from reference TRBV11-2 and TRBJ1-2, reads EAGVAQSPRYKIIEKRQSVAFWCNPISGHATLYWYQQILGQGPKLLIQFQNNGVVDDSQLPKDRFSAERLKGVDSTLKIQPAKLEDSAVYLCASSHRGEYGYTFGSGTRLTVV.

V usage is TRBV6-4 and J usage is TRBJ1-6, with TRBD1 matching over 8 bases. The junction had 5 bases not matched to a gene; V was cut back by 2 bases and J by 2 bases. This CDR3 region has 17 residues. CDR1 MRHNA and CDR2 SNTAGT come from the germline V gene. The CDR3 DNA follows: TGTGCCAGCAGTGACCACAGGGGGGGGACCTATAATTCACCCCTCCACTTT. As protein: CASSDHRGGTYNSPLHF.

This chain uses TRBV5-4 with TRBJ1-5; D might be TRBD1 (6 bases). Germline CDR1 reads SGHNT; CDR2 reads YYREEE (reference sequence). The CDR3 sequence is 16 residues long. V was pared by 2 bases and J by 5 bases, with 17 bases between. The chain's CDR3 is CASSFGGLGLDQPQHF. The CDR3 bases are TGTGCCAGCAGCTTTGGGGGGCTTGGACTGGATCAGCCCCAGCATTTT.

This clonotype is medium-sized in the sample. The chain uses TRBV6-2 or TRBV6-3 and TRBJ2-3; D is perhaps TRBD2 (5 bases). This CDR3 is 14 amino acids long. Germline values: CDR1 MNHEY, CDR2 SVGEGT. V shed 7 bases and J shed 5 bases, with 16 bases lying between them. The chain's CDR3 is CASNLLKGGDTQYF. Here the CDR3 DNA reads TGTGCCAGCAACCTCCTGAAAGGAGGAGATACGCAGTATTTT.

This clonotype was detected only a few times. The chain joins TRBV6-1 to TRBJ1-5; the D is unclear. The V gene lost 2 bases and the J gene lost 7 bases, with 9 bases spanning the gap. Germline-derived CDR1 and CDR2 are MNHNS and SASEGT. The CDR3 spans 13 residues. The CDR3 loop is CASSESDVQPQHF. CDR3 DNA sequence: TGTGCCAGCAGTGAATCCGACGTCCAGCCCCAGCATTTT.